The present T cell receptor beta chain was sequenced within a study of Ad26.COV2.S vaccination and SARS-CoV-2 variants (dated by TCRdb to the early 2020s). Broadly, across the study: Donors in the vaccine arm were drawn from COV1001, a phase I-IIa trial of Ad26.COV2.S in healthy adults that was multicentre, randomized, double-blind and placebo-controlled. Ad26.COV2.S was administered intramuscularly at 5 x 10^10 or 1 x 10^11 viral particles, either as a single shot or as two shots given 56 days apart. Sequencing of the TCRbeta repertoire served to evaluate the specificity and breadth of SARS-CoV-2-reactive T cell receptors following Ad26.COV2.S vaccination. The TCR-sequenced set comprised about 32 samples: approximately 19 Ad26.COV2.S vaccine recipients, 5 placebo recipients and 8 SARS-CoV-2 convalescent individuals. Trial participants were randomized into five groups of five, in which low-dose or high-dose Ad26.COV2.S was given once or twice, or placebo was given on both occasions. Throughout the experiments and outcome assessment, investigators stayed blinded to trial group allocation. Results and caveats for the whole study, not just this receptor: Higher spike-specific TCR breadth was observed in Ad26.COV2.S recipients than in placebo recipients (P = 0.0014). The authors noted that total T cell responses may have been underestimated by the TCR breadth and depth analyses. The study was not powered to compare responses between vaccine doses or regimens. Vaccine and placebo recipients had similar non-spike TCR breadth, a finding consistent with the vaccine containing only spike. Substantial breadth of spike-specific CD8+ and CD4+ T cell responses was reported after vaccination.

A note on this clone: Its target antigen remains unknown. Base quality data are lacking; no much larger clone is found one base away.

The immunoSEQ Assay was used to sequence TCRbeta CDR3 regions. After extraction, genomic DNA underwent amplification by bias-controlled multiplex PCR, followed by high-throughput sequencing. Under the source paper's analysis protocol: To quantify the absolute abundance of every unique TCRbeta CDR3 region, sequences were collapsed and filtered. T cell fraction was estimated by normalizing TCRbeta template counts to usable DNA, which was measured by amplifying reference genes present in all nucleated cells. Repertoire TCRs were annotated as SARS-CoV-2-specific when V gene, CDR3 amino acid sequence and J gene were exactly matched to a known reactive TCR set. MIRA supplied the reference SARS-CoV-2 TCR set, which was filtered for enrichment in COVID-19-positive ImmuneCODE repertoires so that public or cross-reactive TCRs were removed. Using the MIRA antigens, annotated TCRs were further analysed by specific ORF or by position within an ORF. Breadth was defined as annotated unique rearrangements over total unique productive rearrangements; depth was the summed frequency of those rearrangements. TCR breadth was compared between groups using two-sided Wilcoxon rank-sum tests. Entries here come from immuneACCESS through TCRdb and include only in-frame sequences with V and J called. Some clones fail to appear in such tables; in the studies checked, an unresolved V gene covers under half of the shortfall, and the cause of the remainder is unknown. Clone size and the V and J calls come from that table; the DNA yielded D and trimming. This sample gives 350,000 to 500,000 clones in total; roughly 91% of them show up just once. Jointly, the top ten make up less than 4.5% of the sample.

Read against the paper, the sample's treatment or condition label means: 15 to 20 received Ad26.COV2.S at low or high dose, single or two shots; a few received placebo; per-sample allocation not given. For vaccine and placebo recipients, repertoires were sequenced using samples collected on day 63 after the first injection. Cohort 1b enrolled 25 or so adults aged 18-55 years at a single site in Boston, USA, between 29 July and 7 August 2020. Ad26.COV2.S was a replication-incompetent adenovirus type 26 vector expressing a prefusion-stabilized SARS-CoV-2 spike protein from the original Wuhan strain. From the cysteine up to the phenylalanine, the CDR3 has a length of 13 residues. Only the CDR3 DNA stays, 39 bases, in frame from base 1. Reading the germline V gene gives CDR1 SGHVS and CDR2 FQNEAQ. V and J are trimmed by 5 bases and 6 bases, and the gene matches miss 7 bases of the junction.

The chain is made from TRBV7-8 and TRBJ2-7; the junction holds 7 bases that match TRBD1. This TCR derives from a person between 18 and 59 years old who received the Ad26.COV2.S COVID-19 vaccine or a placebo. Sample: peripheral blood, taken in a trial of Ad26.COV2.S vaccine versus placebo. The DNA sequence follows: TGTGCCAGCAGCCCCCAGACAGGGACCGAGCAGTACTTC. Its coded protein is CASSPQTGTEQYF.